Listed below are T cell receptor beta chains from one sample, sequenced in a study of blood T cell repertoires in COVID-19. Some clones are missing from TCRdb's copy, which holds only in-frame ones; the method was immunoSEQ multiplex PCR. The sample contains about 160,000 clones, about 80% of which appear only once. The sample comprised PBMCs or T cells enriched from blood (not recorded which). The source is a woman between 55 and 75 years old who had recovered from COVID-19. Both conserved end residues are part of each CDR3. Each record gives: clone size, D gene, V gene, J gene, CDR3 DNA, CDR3 protein. A D gene is named only where the DNA matches it firmly. The size entry is marked missing in some rows and otherwise reads once, few, many or a size class.

-	TRBD1	TRBV27	TRBJ1-2	TGTGCCAGCAGCACGGCACAGGGGTACGGCGGCTACACCTTC	CASSTAQGYGGYTF
-	TRBD1	TRBV7-8	TRBJ2-7	TGTGCCAGCAGCTTAGCGCTAATGTTACAGGGGTGGTACGAGCAGTACTTC	CASSLALMLQGWYEQYF
once	TRBD1	TRBV6-1	TRBJ1-4	TGTGCCAGCAGTGATAGTAGGGGGCTATCTAATGAAAAACTGTTTTTT	CASSDSRGLSNEKLFF
-	-	TRBV25-1	TRBJ1-2	TGTGCCAGCAGTCCTAGTGGAACCCTCTATGGCTACACCTTC	CASSPSGTLYGYTF
-	TRBD1	TRBV18	TRBJ2-5	TGTGCCAGCTCCCGGACAGGGGGGAAGTACCAAGAGACCCAGTACTTC	CASSRTGGKYQETQYF
-	TRBD2	TRBV2	TRBJ2-1	TGTGCCAGCAGGCTAACTAGCGGGGGAGACAATGAGCAGTTCTTC	CASRLTSGGDNEQFF
-	TRBD1	TRBV7-6	TRBJ1-2	TGTGCCAGCAGCTCCGGGACAGCCTATGGCTACACCTTC	CASSSGTAYGYTF
-	-	TRBV10-3	TRBJ1-1	TGTGCCATCAGTGAAGTGACAGGAAAAGCTTTCTTT	CAISEVTGKAFF
-	-	TRBV6-5	TRBJ2-7	TGTGCCAGCAGTTACCCAGGGGCAGGGCCCCACGAGCAGTACTTC	CASSYPGAGPHEQYF
-	TRBD2	TRBV5-1	TRBJ2-5	TGCGCCAGCAGCTTGAGGGCTAGCGGGAAAGAGACCCAGTACTTC	CASSLRASGKETQYF
-	-	TRBV6-6	TRBJ1-2	TGTGCCAGCAGGTGGACAGCAGACTATGGCTACACCTTC	CASRWTADYGYTF
-	TRBD2	TRBV7-2	TRBJ2-5	TGTGCCAGCAGCTACCACACCGGGGGAGGGACCCAAGAGACCCAGTACTTC	CASSYHTGGGTQETQYF
-	TRBD1	TRBV6-2/TRBV6-3	TRBJ1-2	TGTGCCAGCAGTCAGACCGGGACAGGTCTCTATGGCTACACCTTC	CASSQTGTGLYGYTF
-	-	TRBV6-5	TRBJ1-2	TGTGCCAGCAGACCTCAGGGGCACTATGGCTACACCTTC	CASRPQGHYGYTF
-	-	TRBV5-6	TRBJ1-2	TGTGCCAGCAGCTTGGCCCCTTCAGGGTTCTATGGCTACACCTTC	CASSLAPSGFYGYTF
-	-	TRBV30	TRBJ2-1	TGTGCCTGGAGTGTACTGAATGAGCAGTTCTTC	CAWSVLNEQFF
-	TRBD1	TRBV5-5	TRBJ2-2	TGTGCCAGCAGCCCGAAGTCCGGGACAGTGAACACCGGGGAGCTGTTTTTT	CASSPKSGTVNTGELFF
-	TRBD1	TRBV5-1	TRBJ1-1	TGCGCCAGCAGCGGCGACAGGGAATGGACTGAAGCTTTCTTT	CASSGDREWTEAFF
-	TRBD1	TRBV19	TRBJ2-3	TGTGCCAGTAGCCCCGGGACAGGGATACCAGATACGCAGTATTTT	CASSPGTGIPDTQYF
once	TRBD1	TRBV7-9	TRBJ1-4	TGTGCCAGCAGCCGGGACAGGTATAATGAAAAACTGTTTTTT	CASSRDRYNEKLFF
-	-	TRBV29-1	TRBJ2-5	TGCAGCGTAGCCCGGGACACCCAAGAGACCCAGTACTTC	CSVARDTQETQYF
-	-	TRBV7-2	TRBJ1-3	TGTGCCAGCAGCTTAAAATCAGGTGGACTCTCTGGAAACACCATATATTTT	CASSLKSGGLSGNTIYF
few	-	TRBV6-6	TRBJ1-6	TGTGCCAGCAGTCCCGGGACCAGGACTAGCTCCTATAATTCACCCCTCCACTTT	CASSPGTRTSSYNSPLHF
-	-	TRBV12-3/TRBV12-4	TRBJ1-2	TGTGCCAGCAGAAGTACAGGGACCTATGGCTACACCTTC	CASRSTGTYGYTF
-	TRBD1	TRBV5-6	TRBJ2-7	TGTGCCAGCAGCTCACTACAGGGGGCATCTAGGGACGAGCAGTACTTC	CASSSLQGASRDEQYF
-	TRBD2	TRBV10-1	TRBJ2-1	TGCGCCAGCAGTCGATTACTAGCGGGGGGGGATATCAATGAGCAGTTCTTC	CASSRLLAGGDINEQFF
-	-	TRBV7-2	TRBJ2-1	TGTGCCAGCAGCTTAAACAGTAACAATGAGCAGTTCTTC	CASSLNSNNEQFF
-	-	TRBV19	TRBJ2-2	TGTGCCAGTTACGAGCAAAACACCGGGGAGCTGTTTTTT	CASYEQNTGELFF
-	-	TRBV29-1	TRBJ2-7	TGCAGCGTTGAAGATCTGGCCGCTGCCTCCGAGCAGTACTTC	CSVEDLAAASEQYF
once	-	TRBV6-5	TRBJ1-1	TGTGCCAGCACGCCTGGGACAAGAAGGACTGAAGCTTTCTTT	CASTPGTRRTEAFF
-	TRBD2	TRBV5-5	TRBJ2-5	TGTGCCAGCAGCTACGGTCCGCAGCGGGGGGGCCAGGAGACCCAGTACTTC	CASSYGPQRGGQETQYF
-	TRBD1	TRBV6-5	TRBJ1-1	TGTGCCAGCAGCCGGACAGGGGTGAACACTGAAGCTTTCTTT	CASSRTGVNTEAFF
-	-	TRBV2	TRBJ1-4	TGTGCCAGCAGTGGCGGGATGGGTGAAAAACTGTTTTTT	CASSGGMGEKLFF
-	-	TRBV19	TRBJ1-2	TGTGCCAGTACTCCCCGGCAGGGCGAGGTTGGCTACACCTTC	CASTPRQGEVGYTF
-	TRBD2	TRBV5-4	TRBJ2-3	TGTGCCAGCAGCCCTCATTCGGGACTAGCTGTAGATACGCAGTATTTT	CASSPHSGLAVDTQYF
few	-	TRBV2	TRBJ1-1	TGTGCCAGCAGCCGGGAGTTGAACACTGAAGCTTTCTTT	CASSRELNTEAFF
-	-	TRBV12-3/TRBV12-4	TRBJ2-2	TGTGCCAGCAGGGGACAGAACACCGGGGAGCTGTTTTTT	CASRGQNTGELFF
-	TRBD1	TRBV18	TRBJ1-1	TGTGCCAGCTCACGTGACAGGGGGCTTACTGAAGCTTTCTTT	CASSRDRGLTEAFF
-	TRBD1	TRBV4-1	TRBJ1-2	TGCGCCAGCAGCCAAGGCCAGGGGGCCTATGGCTACACCTTC	CASSQGQGAYGYTF
once	TRBD2	TRBV2	TRBJ2-3	TGTGCCAGCAGTGAACTAGCGGGGCAATACACAGATACGCAGTATTTT	CASSELAGQYTDTQYF
-	TRBD2	TRBV10-3	TRBJ2-1	TGTGCCATCAGTGAGTCAGGGCCTAGCGGGGGGGCCGTCGGTAACAATGAGCAGTTCTTC	CAISESGPSGGAVGNNEQFF